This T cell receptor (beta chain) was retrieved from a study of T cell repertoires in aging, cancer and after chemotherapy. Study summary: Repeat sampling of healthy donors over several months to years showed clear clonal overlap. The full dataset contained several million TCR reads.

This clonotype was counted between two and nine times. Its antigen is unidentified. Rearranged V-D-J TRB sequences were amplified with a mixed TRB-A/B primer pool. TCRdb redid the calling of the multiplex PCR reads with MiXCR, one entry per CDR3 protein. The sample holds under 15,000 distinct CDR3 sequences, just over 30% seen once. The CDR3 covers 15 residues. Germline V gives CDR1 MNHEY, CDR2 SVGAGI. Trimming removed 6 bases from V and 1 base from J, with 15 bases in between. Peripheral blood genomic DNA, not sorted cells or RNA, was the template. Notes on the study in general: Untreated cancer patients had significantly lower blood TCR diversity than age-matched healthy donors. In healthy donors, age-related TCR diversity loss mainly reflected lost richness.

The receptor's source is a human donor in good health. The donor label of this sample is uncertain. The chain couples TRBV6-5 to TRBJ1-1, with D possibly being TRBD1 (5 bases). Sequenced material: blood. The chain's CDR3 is CASRALGESNTEAFF. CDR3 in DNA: TGTGCCAGCAGAGCTTTGGGGGAGTCGAACACTGAAGCTTTCTTT.